This T cell receptor beta chain was identified in a study of blood T cell repertoires in COVID-19. The overall study: From the United States, Italy and Spain came samples of acute and convalescent COVID-19.

A single count supports this clone. Measured with immunoSEQ multiplex PCR; TCRdb has only the in-frame clones, and not every one. Here the sample spans 150,000 to 200,000 clones, roughly 90% being singletons. This receptor was taken from a woman aged 45-60 years who had recovered from COVID-19. The sample consisted of PBMCs or T cells enriched from blood (not recorded which).

The CDR3 here is CASSSGTGLADTQYF. CDR3 bases: TGTGCCAGCAGCTCCGGGACAGGGTTGGCAGATACGCAGTATTTT. The gene calls are TRBV3-1 (or the pseudogene TRBV3-2) and TRBJ2-3; TRBD1 matches at 9 bases. The CDR3 covers 15 residues. V shed 5 bases, J shed 4 bases, and the junction held 7 bases outside the gene matches. Germline CDR1 and CDR2: LGHDT and YNNKEL (reference sequence).